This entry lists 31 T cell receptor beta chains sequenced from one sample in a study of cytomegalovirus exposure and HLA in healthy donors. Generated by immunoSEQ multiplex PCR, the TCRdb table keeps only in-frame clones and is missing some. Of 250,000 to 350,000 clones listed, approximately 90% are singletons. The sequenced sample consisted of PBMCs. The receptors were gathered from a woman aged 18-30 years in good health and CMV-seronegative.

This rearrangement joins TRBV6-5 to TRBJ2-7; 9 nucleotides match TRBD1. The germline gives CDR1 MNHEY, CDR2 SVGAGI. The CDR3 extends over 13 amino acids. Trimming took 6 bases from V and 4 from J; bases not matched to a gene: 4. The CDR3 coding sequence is TGTGCCAGCAGGGGGACAGGGCTATACGAGCAGTACTTC. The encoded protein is CASRGTGLYEQYF.

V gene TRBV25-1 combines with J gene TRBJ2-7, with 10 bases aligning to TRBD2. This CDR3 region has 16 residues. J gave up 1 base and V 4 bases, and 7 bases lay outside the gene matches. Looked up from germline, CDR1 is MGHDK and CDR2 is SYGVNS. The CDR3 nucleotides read TGTGCCAGCAGTGGTTCTAGCGGGAGTGCTTCCTACGAGCAGTACTTC. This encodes CASSGSSGSASYEQYF.

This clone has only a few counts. The CDR3 region is CASSLSGLTQHF. The CDR3 DNA follows: TGTGCCAGCAGTTTATCTGGCCTGACCCAGCATTTT. The chain is built from TRBV28 and TRBJ1-5; D gene ambiguous. V was trimmed by 1 base and J by 11 bases, leaving 9 bases between them. The CDR3 has 12 residues. Per germline, CDR1 MDHEN and CDR2 SYDVKM.

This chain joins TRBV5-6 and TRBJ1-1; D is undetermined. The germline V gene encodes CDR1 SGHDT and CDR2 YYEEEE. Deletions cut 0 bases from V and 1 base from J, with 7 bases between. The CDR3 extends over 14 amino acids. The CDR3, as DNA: TGTGCCAGCAGCTTGGCCGGGAGGAACACTGAAGCTTTCTTT. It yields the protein CASSLAGRNTEAFF.

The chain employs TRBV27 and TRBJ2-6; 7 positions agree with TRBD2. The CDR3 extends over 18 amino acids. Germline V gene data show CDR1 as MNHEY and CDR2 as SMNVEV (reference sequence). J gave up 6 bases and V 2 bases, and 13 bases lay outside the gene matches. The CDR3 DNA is TGTGCCAGCAGTTTAAGTCTGGGAGGGCCCCTTGAGGCCAACGTCCTGACTTTC. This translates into CASSLSLGGPLEANVLTF. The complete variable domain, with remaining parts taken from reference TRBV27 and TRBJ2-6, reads EAQVTQNPRYLITVTGKKLTVTCSQNMNHEYMSWYRQDPGLGLRQIYYSMNVEVTDKGDVPEGYKVSRKEKRNFPLILESPSPNQTSLYFCASSLSLGGPLEANVLTFGAGSRLTVL.

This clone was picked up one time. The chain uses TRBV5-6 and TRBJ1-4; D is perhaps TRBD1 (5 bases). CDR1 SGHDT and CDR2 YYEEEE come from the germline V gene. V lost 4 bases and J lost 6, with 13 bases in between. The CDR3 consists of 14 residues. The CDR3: CASSPAPGDEKLFF. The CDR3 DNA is TGTGCCAGCAGCCCGGCCCCGGGGGATGAAAAACTGTTTTTT.

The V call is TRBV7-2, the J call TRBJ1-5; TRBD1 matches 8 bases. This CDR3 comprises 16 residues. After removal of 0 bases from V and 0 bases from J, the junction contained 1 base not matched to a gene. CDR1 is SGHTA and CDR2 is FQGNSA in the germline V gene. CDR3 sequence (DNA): TGTGCCAGCAGCTTAGCTACAGGGGGTAGCAATCAGCCCCAGCATTTT. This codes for CASSLATGGSNQPQHF.

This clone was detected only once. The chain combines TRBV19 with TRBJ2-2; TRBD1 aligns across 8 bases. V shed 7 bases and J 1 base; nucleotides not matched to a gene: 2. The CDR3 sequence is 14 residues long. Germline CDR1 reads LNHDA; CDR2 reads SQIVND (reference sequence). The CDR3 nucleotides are TGTGCCAGTACCGGGACAGGGAACACCGGGGAGCTGTTTTTT. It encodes CASTGTGNTGELFF.

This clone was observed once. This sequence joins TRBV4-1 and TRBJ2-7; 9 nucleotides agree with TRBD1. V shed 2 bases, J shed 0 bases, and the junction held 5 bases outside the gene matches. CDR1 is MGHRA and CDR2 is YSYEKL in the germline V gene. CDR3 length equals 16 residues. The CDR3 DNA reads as TGCGCCAGCAGCCAACCAGTGACAGGGGGCTCCTACGAGCAGTACTTC. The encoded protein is CASSQPVTGGSYEQYF.

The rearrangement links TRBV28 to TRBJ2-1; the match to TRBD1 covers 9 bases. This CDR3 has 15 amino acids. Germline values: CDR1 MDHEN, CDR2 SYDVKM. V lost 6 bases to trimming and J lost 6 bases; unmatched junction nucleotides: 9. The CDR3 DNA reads TGTGCCAGCAGCACTTCCGGGACAGGGACCAATGAGCAGTTCTTC. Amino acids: CASSTSGTGTNEQFF. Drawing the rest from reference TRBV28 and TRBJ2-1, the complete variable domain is DVKVTQSSRYLVKRTGEKVFLECVQDMDHENMFWYRQDPGLGLRLIYFSYDVKMKEKGDIPEGYSVSREKKERFSLILESASTNQTSMYLCASSTSGTGTNEQFFGPGTRLTVL.

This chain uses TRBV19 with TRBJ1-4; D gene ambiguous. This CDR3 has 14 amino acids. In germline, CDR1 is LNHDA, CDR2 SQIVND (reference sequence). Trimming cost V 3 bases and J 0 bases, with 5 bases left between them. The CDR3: CASSMRPTNEKLFF. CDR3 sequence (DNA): TGTGCCAGTAGTATGCGCCCAACTAATGAAAAACTGTTTTTT. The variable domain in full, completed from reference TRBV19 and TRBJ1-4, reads DGGITQSPKYLFRKEGQNVTLSCEQNLNHDAMYWYRQDPGQGLRLIYYSQIVNDFQKGDIAEGYSVSREKKESFPLTVTSAQKNPTAFYLCASSMRPTNEKLFFGSGTQLSVL.

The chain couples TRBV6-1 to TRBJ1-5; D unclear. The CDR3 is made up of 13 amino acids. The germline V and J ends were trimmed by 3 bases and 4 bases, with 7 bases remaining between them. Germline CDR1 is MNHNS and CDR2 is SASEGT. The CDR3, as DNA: TGTGCCAGCAGTGATCTTGAGAATCAGCCCCAGCATTTT. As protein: CASSDLENQPQHF.

CDR3 sequence reads: CASSLAARGFPEQYF. The DNA of the CDR3 is TGTGCCAGCAGCTTAGCCGCCAGGGGTTTTCCCGAGCAGTACTTC. V usage is TRBV7-8 and J usage is TRBJ2-7; maybe TRBD1 (6 bases). This CDR3 has 15 residues. V lost 0 bases and J 6 bases, leaving 15 bases between the germline ends. CDR1 and CDR2 (germline): SGHVS, FQNEAQ. The complete variable domain, with remaining parts taken from reference TRBV7-8 and TRBJ2-7, reads GAGVSQSPRYKVAKRGQDVALRCDPISGHVSLFWYQQALGQGPEFLTYFQNEAQLDKSGLPSDRFFAERPEGSVSTLKIQRTQQEDSAVYLCASSLAARGFPEQYFGPGTRLTVT.

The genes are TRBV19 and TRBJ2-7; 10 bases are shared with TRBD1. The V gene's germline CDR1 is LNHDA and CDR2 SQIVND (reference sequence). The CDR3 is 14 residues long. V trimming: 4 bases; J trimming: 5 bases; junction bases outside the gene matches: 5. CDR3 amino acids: CASSKGTGVHEQYF. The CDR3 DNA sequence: TGTGCCAGTAGTAAAGGGACAGGGGTCCACGAGCAGTACTTC.

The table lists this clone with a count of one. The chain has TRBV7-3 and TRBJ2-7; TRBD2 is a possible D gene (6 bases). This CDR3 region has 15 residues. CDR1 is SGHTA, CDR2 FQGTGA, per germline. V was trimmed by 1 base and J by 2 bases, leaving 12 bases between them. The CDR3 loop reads CASSLSTGAAYEQYF. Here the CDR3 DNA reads TGTGCCAGCAGCTTAAGTACGGGAGCGGCCTACGAGCAGTACTTC. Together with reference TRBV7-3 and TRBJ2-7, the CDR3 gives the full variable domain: GAGVSQTPSNKVTEKGKYVELRCDPISGHTALYWYRQSLGQGPEFLIYFQGTGAADDSGLPNDRFFAVRPEGSVSTLKIQRTERGDSAVYLCASSLSTGAAYEQYFGPGTRLTVT.

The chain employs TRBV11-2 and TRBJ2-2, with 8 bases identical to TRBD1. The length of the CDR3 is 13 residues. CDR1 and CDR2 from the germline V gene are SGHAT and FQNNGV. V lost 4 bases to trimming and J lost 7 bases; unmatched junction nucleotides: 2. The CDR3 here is CASSSDRGGELFF. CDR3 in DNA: TGTGCCAGCAGCTCCGACAGGGGCGGGGAGCTGTTTTTT. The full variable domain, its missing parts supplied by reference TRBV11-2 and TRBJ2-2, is EAGVAQSPRYKIIEKRQSVAFWCNPISGHATLYWYQQILGQGPKLLIQFQNNGVVDDSQLPKDRFSAERLKGVDSTLKIQPAKLEDSAVYLCASSSDRGGELFFGEGSRLTVL.

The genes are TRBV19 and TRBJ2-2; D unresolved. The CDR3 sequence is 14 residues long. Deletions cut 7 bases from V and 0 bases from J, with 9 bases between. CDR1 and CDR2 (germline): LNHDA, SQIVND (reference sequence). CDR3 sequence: CASTPRTNTGELFF. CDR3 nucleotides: TGTGCCAGTACCCCGCGAACGAACACCGGGGAGCTGTTTTTT. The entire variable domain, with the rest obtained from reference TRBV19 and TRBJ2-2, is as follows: DGGITQSPKYLFRKEGQNVTLSCEQNLNHDAMYWYRQDPGQGLRLIYYSQIVNDFQKGDIAEGYSVSREKKESFPLTVTSAQKNPTAFYLCASTPRTNTGELFFGEGSRLTVL.

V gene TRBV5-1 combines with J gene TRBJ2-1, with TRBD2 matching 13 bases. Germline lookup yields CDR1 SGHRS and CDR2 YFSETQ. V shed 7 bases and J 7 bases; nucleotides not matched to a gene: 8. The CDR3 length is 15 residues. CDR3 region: CASAGLAGVMNEQFF. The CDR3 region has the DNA TGCGCCAGCGCCGGACTAGCGGGAGTTATGAATGAGCAGTTCTTC.

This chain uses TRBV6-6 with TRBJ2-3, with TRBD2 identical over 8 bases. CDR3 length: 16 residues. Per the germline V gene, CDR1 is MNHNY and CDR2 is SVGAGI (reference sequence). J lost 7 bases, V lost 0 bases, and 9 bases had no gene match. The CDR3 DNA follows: TGTGCCAGCAGTTACTCGACCGGGAGGGCCGCCAATACGCAGTATTTT. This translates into CASSYSTGRAANTQYF.

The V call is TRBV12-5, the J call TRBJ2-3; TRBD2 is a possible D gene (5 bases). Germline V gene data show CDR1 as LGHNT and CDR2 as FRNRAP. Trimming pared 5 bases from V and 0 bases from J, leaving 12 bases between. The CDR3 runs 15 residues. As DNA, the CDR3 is TGTGCTAGTGGTGTCGGAGCGGCCAGCACAGATACGCAGTATTTT. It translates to CASGVGAASTDTQYF.

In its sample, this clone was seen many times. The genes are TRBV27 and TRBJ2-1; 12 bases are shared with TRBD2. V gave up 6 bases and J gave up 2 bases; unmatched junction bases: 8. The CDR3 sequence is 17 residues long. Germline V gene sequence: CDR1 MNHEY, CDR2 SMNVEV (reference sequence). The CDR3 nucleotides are TGTGCCAGCAGGGACCCCGCTAGCGGGAGGGCCTACAATGAGCAGTTCTTC. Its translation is CASRDPASGRAYNEQFF.

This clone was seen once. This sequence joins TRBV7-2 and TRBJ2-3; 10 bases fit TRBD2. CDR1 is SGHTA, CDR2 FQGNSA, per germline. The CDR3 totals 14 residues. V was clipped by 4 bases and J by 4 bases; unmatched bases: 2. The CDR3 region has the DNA TGTGCCAGCAGCTCCGGACTAGCGGCAGATACGCAGTATTTT. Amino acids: CASSSGLAADTQYF.

The CDR3: CASSPTQAAETQYF. The CDR3 DNA reads TGTGCCAGCAGCCCTACTCAGGCCGCGGAGACCCAGTACTTC. This chain links TRBV7-2 with TRBJ2-5; D gene ambiguous. V lost 5 bases and J 5 bases, leaving 15 bases between the germline ends. The CDR3 is made up of 14 amino acids. The V gene's germline CDR1 is SGHTA and CDR2 FQGNSA.

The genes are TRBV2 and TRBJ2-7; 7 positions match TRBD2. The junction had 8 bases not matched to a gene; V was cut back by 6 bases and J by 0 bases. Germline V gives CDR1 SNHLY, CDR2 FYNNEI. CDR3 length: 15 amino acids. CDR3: CASSALLAGSYEQYF. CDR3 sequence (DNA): TGTGCCAGCAGCGCCCTCTTAGCGGGCTCCTACGAGCAGTACTTC.

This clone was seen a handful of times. The CDR3 reads CACHLGQGSQPQHF. In DNA, the CDR3 is TGTGCCTGCCACCTGGGCCAGGGTAGTCAGCCCCAGCATTTT. The chain carries TRBV6-1 and TRBJ1-5, with a possible D match to TRBD1 (5 bases). The CDR3 consists of 14 residues. CDR1 and CDR2 from the germline V gene are MNHNS and SASEGT. The V end lost 11 bases, the J end lost 6 bases, and 20 bases lay between the germline ends.

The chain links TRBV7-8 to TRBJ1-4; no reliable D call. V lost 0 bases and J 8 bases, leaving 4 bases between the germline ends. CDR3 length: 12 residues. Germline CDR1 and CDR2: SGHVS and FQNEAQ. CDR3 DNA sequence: TGTGCCAGCAGCTTAGCGCGGGAAAAACTGTTTTTT. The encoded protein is CASSLAREKLFF.

CDR3 loop: CASSFYGREAYNEQFF. DNA for the CDR3: TGTGCCAGCAGTTTTTACGGCAGGGAAGCCTACAATGAGCAGTTCTTC. The chain couples TRBV27 to TRBJ2-1; possible D gene TRBD1, 5 bases. Trimming removed 3 bases at V and 2 bases at J, with 14 bases between. Germline assignment: CDR1 MNHEY and CDR2 SMNVEV (reference sequence). The length of the CDR3 is 16 residues.

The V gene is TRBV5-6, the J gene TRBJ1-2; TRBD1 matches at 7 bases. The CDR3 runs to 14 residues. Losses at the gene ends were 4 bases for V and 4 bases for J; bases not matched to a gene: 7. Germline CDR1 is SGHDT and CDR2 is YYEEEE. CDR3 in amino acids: CASSPAGGTYGYTF. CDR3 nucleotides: TGTGCCAGCAGCCCGGCAGGGGGAACCTATGGCTACACCTTC.

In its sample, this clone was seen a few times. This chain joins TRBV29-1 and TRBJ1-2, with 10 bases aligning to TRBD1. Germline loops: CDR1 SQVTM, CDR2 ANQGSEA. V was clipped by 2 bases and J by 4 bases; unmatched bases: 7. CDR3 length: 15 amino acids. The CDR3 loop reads CSVELTGQGIYGYTF. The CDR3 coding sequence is TGCAGCGTTGAACTTACGGGACAGGGGATCTATGGCTACACCTTC.

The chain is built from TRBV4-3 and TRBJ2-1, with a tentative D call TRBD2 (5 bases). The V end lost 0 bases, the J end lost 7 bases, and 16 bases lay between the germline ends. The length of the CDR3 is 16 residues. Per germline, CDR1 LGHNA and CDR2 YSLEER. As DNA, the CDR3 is TGCGCCAGCAGCCAAGAGTTGAGGGAGTTTAGTAATGAGCAGTTCTTC. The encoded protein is CASSQELREFSNEQFF.

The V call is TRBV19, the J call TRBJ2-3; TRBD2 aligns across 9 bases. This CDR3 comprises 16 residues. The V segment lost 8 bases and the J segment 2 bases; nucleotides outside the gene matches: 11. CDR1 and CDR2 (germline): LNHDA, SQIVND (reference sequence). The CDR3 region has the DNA TGTGCCAGTGCCGGGGGCAGCGGGGGGTTCACAGATACGCAGTATTTT. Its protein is CASAGGSGGFTDTQYF.